The 10 T cell receptor beta chains listed next were all sequenced from one sample in a study of blood T cell repertoires in COVID-19. The repertoire was sequenced with immunoSEQ multiplex PCR; TCRdb's copy has only in-frame clones and lacks some. The sample yields around 140,000 clones, about 81% seen once. Sequencing was carried out using peripheral blood. The receptors come from a woman older than 75 with acute or convalescent COVID-19.

This chain joins TRBV6-5 and TRBJ2-7; 7 bases line up with TRBD2. The CDR3 contains 14 residues. The V and J ends lost 6 bases and 6 bases, in that order; junction bases with no gene match: 11. Per germline, CDR1 MNHEY and CDR2 SVGAGI. In DNA, the CDR3 is TGTGCCAGCAGCCGGAGCGGGAAAGGGGCCGAGCAGTACTTC. This gives the protein CASSRSGKGAEQYF.

The rearrangement joins TRBV6-5 to TRBJ2-7, with D possibly TRBD1 on 7 matching bases. Germline-derived CDR1 and CDR2 are MNHEY and SVGAGI. Deletions cut 6 bases from V and 2 bases from J, with 17 bases between. The CDR3 has 15 residues. CDR3 nucleotides: TGTGCCAGCAGCCCCGCAGGGGGGCCCCCCTACGAGCAGTACTTC. It encodes CASSPAGGPPYEQYF.

This chain uses TRBV13 with TRBJ2-5, with 7 bases lining up with TRBD1. With V trimmed by 4 bases and J by 3 bases, 17 bases remained unmatched. CDR1 PRHDT and CDR2 FYEKMQ come from the germline V gene (reference sequence). The length of the CDR3 is 18 residues. CDR3 nucleotides: TGTGCCAGCAGCTACCTCCTAAGCCGGGGACAGCGAAAAGAGACCCAGTACTTC. This sequence encodes CASSYLLSRGQRKETQYF.

The CDR3 nucleotides are TGTGCCAGCAGCCCAGCGGGACTAGCGGAAAATGAGCAGTTCTTC. This translates into CASSPAGLAENEQFF. The rearrangement uses TRBV5-4 and TRBJ2-7; 11 bases are a match to TRBD2. The J call may not be correct, given that the DNA end is closer to TRBJ2-1. Germline V CDR1 and CDR2: SGHNT, YYREEE (reference sequence). The CDR3 extends over 15 amino acids.

The chain couples TRBV6-5 to TRBJ1-2; TRBD1 agrees at 7 bases. After removal of 2 bases from V and 2 bases from J, the junction contained 2 bases not matched to a gene. CDR1 is MNHEY, CDR2 SVGAGI, per germline. The CDR3 sequence is 14 residues long. CDR3 residues: CASSYDRVNYGYTF. For the CDR3, the DNA is TGTGCCAGCAGTTACGACAGGGTAAACTATGGCTACACCTTC.

V is TRBV19 and J is TRBJ1-2, with TRBD1 as a possible D gene (6 bases). V lost 4 bases, J lost 0 bases, and 12 bases lay in between. The germline V gene encodes CDR1 LNHDA and CDR2 SQIVND (reference sequence). The CDR3 has 15 amino acids. For the CDR3, the DNA is TGTGCCAGTAGTACCCCGGACAGAGCTAACTATGGCTACACCTTC. It yields the protein CASSTPDRANYGYTF.

The chain combines TRBV6-6 with TRBJ2-2; 10 bases are a match to TRBD1. V was clipped by 6 bases and J by 7 bases; unmatched bases: 8. This CDR3 is built from 15 residues. Germline CDR1 reads MNHNY; CDR2 reads SVGAGI (reference sequence). The CDR3: CASSPWDRGGGELFF. The CDR3 coding sequence is TGTGCCAGCAGCCCCTGGGACAGGGGTGGCGGGGAGCTGTTTTTT.

The chain is built from TRBV5-1 and TRBJ1-6; no definite D call. The V gene lost 4 bases and the J gene lost 9 bases, with 11 bases spanning the gap. In germline, CDR1 is SGHRS, CDR2 YFSETQ. The CDR3 is made up of 13 amino acids. CDR3 in amino acids: CASSNVAGSPLHF. The CDR3 DNA is TGCGCCAGCAGCAATGTCGCGGGTTCACCCCTCCACTTT.

The chain has TRBV27 and TRBJ1-5, with D uncertain. Germline V lookup: CDR1 MNHEY, CDR2 SMNVEV (reference sequence). This CDR3 region has 15 residues. Trimming left V 2 bases short and J 2 bases short, with 10 bases between. CDR3 protein: CASSLRGYGNQPQHF. DNA for the CDR3: TGTGCCAGCAGTTTACGGGGATACGGCAATCAGCCCCAGCATTTT.

This clone showed up just once. The rearrangement uses TRBV25-1 and TRBJ2-3; D possibly corresponds to TRBD2 (5 bases). V gave up 2 bases and J gave up 5 bases, with 11 bases separating them. The germline gives CDR1 MGHDK, CDR2 SYGVNS. This CDR3 has 14 residues. The CDR3: CASSEAVGVDTQYF. For the CDR3, the DNA is TGTGCCAGCAGTGAAGCTGTGGGAGTAGATACGCAGTATTTT. Full variable domain (outside the CDR3, taken from reference TRBV25-1 and TRBJ2-3): EADIYQTPRYLVIGTGKKITLECSQTMGHDKMYWYQQDPGMELHLIHYSYGVNSTEKGDLSSESTVSRIRTEHFPLTLESARPSHTSQYLCASSEAVGVDTQYFGPGTRLTVL.